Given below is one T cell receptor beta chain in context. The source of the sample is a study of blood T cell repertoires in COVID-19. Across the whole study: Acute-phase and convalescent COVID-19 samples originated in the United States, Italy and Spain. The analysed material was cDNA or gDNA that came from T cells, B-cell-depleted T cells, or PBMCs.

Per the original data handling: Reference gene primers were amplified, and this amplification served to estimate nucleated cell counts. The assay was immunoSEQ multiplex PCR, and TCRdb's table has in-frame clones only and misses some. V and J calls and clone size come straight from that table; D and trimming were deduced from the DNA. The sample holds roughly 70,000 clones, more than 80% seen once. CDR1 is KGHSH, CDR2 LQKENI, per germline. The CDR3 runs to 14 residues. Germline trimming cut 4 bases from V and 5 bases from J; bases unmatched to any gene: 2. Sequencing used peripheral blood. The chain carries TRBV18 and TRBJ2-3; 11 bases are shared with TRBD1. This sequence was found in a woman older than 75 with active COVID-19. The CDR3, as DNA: TGTGCCAGCTCACAAGGGACAGGGGGAGATACGCAGTATTTT. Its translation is CASSQGTGGDTQYF. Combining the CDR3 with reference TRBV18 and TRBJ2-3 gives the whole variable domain NAGVMQNPRHLVRRRGQEARLRCSPMKGHSHVYWYRQLPEEGLKFMVYLQKENIIDESGMPKERFSAEFPKEGPSILRIQQVVRGDSAAYFCASSQGTGGDTQYFGPGTRLTVL.